What follows describes a single TCR beta chain. Antigen unknown. Sample-barcoded 5' priming and a J-beta primer mix drove a second PCR of roughly 6 to 12 cycles. A single record per CDR3 protein comes from TCRdb applying MiXCR to the 5' RACE reads. The sample carries 700,000 or so distinct CDR3 sequences, 35% to 50% recorded once. The CDR3 spans 16 residues. After removal of 6 bases from V and 5 bases from J, the junction contained 13 bases not matched to a gene. This entry is derived from a study of blood T cells in healthy people across ages. Study-wide results and caveats: The study could not conclusively compare naive and antigen-experienced cells, given its unsorted PBMCs.

Donors gave about 9.3 milliliters of peripheral blood apiece. No fewer than 6 million PBMCs went into each sample. Sequencing was done on a sample of blood. This rearrangement joins TRBV12-3 or TRBV12-4 to TRBJ2-3; 8 bases are a match to TRBD1. This clonotype was sampled from a man aged 80 or over in good health. CDR3 sequence reads: CASRTGGTGAIDTQYF. For the CDR3, the DNA is TGTGCCAGCAGGACGGGCGGGACAGGAGCGATAGATACGCAGTATTTT.